This TCR beta chain was documented in a study of T cell responses to AZD1222 COVID-19 vaccine. Study-wide results and limits: Close to half of spike-specific TCRs reportedly recognize unmutated variant regions. A rise in Spike-specific TCR breadth and depth followed two AZD1222 doses. At baseline, seropositivity was found in only six or seven AZD1222 recipients. The donor group comprised mostly white British people and more females; the analysis possibly underestimated clonal diversity.

Germline V lookup: CDR1 LNHDA, CDR2 SQIVND (reference sequence). With V trimmed by 4 bases and J by 2 bases, 7 bases remained unmatched. The CDR3 totals 17 residues. The method was immunoSEQ multiplex PCR; TCRdb's version includes in-frame clones alone and lacks a portion of them. The profile shows 70,000 to 90,000 clones, 90% of them singletons. Details on this clone: Its antigen is undetermined.

The sample consisted of peripheral blood, taken on day 0 of AZD1222 vaccination. This chain joins TRBV19 and TRBJ2-1, with 11 bases matching TRBD2. This receptor was taken from an adult in good health. CDR3 region: CASSKTGTSGPYNEQFF. The CDR3 DNA sequence: TGTGCCAGTAGTAAAACCGGGACTAGCGGTCCCTACAATGAGCAGTTCTTC.